The present T cell receptor (beta chain) was sequenced within a study of Ad26.COV2.S vaccination and SARS-CoV-2 variants. Study conclusions and caveats: Analytic work on TCR breadth and depth might have understated the full extent of total T cell responses.

Stated treatment: over 15 received Ad26.COV2.S at low or high dose, single or two shots; roughly five received placebo; per-sample allocation not given. Material that was analyzed had been drawn on day 63 after the first vaccine or placebo injection. An Ad26 vector was used to express Wuhan-strain SARS-CoV-2 spike as the vaccine. Looked up from germline, CDR1 is LGHDT and CDR2 is YNNKEL (reference sequence). This CDR3 comprises 15 residues. V lost 1 base and J lost 4, with 13 bases in between. Concerning this clone itself: Its antigen is still unknown.

Clones were read by immunoSEQ multiplex PCR, and TCRdb kept only the in-frame ones, dropping some. The sample lists 300,000 to 450,000 clones, about 88% seen once, with roughly 3.1% in the top ten. The sample was peripheral blood, taken in a trial of Ad26.COV2.S vaccine versus placebo. V usage is TRBV3-1 (or the pseudogene TRBV3-2) and J usage is TRBJ1-1; D is unresolved. The receptor's source is a person aged 18 to 65 who received the Ad26.COV2.S COVID-19 vaccine or a placebo. The CDR3 is CASSQGNLGSTEAFF. CDR3 nucleotides: TGTGCCAGCAGCCAAGGCAACTTGGGCAGCACTGAAGCTTTCTTT.